This TCR beta chain was obtained from a study of T cell repertoires in cytomegalovirus infection. About the research overall: Both a matching HLA type and CMV infection were indicated by public TCR beta signatures.

One entry per CDR3 protein results from TCRdb running MiXCR on the reads. The sample includes just under 500,000 distinct CDR3 sequences, about 33% of them seen just once. This clonotype has just a few counts. Antigen specificity is unknown. This CDR3 spans 14 amino acids. V was pared by 0 bases and J by 3 bases, with 6 bases between. The germline V gene has CDR1 SGHTA and CDR2 FQGNSA. The chain carries TRBV7-2 and TRBJ1-3; D remains ambiguous. The sequences come from cultured PBMCs, collected from culture after CMV antigen stimulation. This TCR derives from a human donor in good health (CMV status not recorded). Some clones in this sample may be carry-over from other donors' samples. As DNA, the CDR3 is TGTGCCAGCAGCTTAGCAGGATATGGAAACACCATATATTTT. It yields the protein CASSLAGYGNTIYF.